This passage covers 30 T cell receptor beta chains from one sample sequenced in a study of breast tumors, draining lymph nodes, adjacent tissues (dated by TCRdb to between 2015 and 2016). The library came from multiplex PCR. Reads for this sample came from an Illumina HiSeq 2000. In-frame beta chains were kept once TCRdb had trimmed the public reads at Q25 with fastp and called clones with MiXCR. One record per CDR3 amino acid sequence lists the most common genes and DNA. The sample yields roughly 120,000 distinct CDR3 sequences; around 20% were counted once. The ten largest account for 3.5% to 4.5% of the sample. Lymph node samples came from the axillary draining lymph nodes of breast cancer patients. Sequenced input: axillary lymph node tissue. These receptors were obtained from a female donor with breast cancer. Some clones in this sample may be carry-over from other donors' samples.

Concerning this clonotype itself: Being one base from a much bigger clone, this may be a read error. This chain links TRBV6-5 with TRBJ2-5, with no clear D. Trimming removed 7 bases at V and 2 bases at J, with 11 bases between. In germline, CDR1 is MNHEY, CDR2 SVGAGI. The CDR3 spans 13 residues. CDR3 nucleotides: TGTGCCAGCAAGTGGTGGTATCAAGAGACCCAGTACTTC. Its translation: CASKWWYQETQYF.

This clonotype appeared many times. The chain carries TRBV11-2 and TRBJ2-7; D ambiguous. Per the germline V gene, CDR1 is SGHAT and CDR2 is FQNNGV. The CDR3 contains 12 residues. V was pared by 1 base and J by 4 bases, with 5 bases between. The CDR3 coding sequence is TGTGCCAGCAGCTTAGTCAGATACGAGCAGTACTTC. Translated, it gives CASSLVRYEQYF.

This clonotype has at least ten counts. CDR3 nucleotides: TGTGCCAGCAGTCTTGCCGGGACAGTAGGCGGCTACACCTTC. Amino acids: CASSLAGTVGGYTF. This chain uses TRBV7-2 with TRBJ1-2; 7 bases map to TRBD1. The ends lost 6 bases at V and 8 bases at J; junction bases unmatched: 12. Germline assignment: CDR1 SGHTA and CDR2 FQGNSA. The CDR3 length is 14 residues.

Note on this clonotype: This may come from a read error, since a much larger clone is one base off. The chain carries TRBV5-1 and TRBJ2-4, with D uncertain. V was cut by 0 bases and J by 8 bases, with 9 bases left in between. This CDR3 region has 13 residues. The germline CDR1 and CDR2 sequences are SGHRS and YFSETQ. This CDR3 is CASSLDSGDIQYF. CDR3 nucleotide sequence: TGCGCCAGCAGCTTGGACAGTGGGGACATTCAGTACTTC.

About this clonotype itself: A read error may be the cause here, since a much bigger clone is one base away. The chain carries TRBV7-9 and TRBJ1-4; 8 nucleotides match TRBD1. CDR1 is SEHNR and CDR2 is FQNEAQ in the germline V gene (reference sequence). This CDR3 region has 15 residues. With 5 bases clipped from V and 6 bases from J, the junction kept 8 bases outside the gene matches. CDR3 nucleotide sequence: TGTGCCAGCAGCCGGGACAGGCTTGCGGATGAAAAACTGTTTTTT. Its protein is CASSRDRLADEKLFF.

This clonotype occurred many times. The rearrangement joins TRBV7-3 to TRBJ2-1; D is unresolved. CDR3 length: 13 residues. V was trimmed by 2 bases and J by 5 bases, leaving 7 bases between them. The germline gives CDR1 SGHTA, CDR2 FQGTGA. This chain's CDR3 is CASSLWDNNEQFF. For the CDR3, the DNA is TGTGCCAGCAGCTTATGGGATAACAATGAGCAGTTCTTC.

This clonotype was picked up many times. V gene TRBV5-5 combines with J gene TRBJ2-7, with D unresolved. This CDR3 is built from 16 residues. V dropped 2 bases and J dropped 0 bases, with 15 bases sitting between them. Germline CDR1 SGHKS, CDR2 YYEKEE (reference sequence). The CDR3 here is CASSFIAQALSYEQYF. The CDR3, as DNA: TGTGCCAGCAGCTTCATCGCCCAGGCCCTCTCCTACGAGCAGTACTTC.

As concerns this clonotype: A read error may be the cause here, since a much bigger clone is one base away. V and J are TRBV7-3 and TRBJ1-5; 11 bases line up with TRBD1. Looked up from germline, CDR1 is SGHTA and CDR2 is FQGTGA. There are 19 residues in the CDR3. The CDR3 protein is CTSSFVGQGAPYSNQPQHF. The CDR3, as DNA: TGTACCAGCAGCTTCGTCGGACAGGGGGCACCCTATAGCAATCAGCCCCAGCATTTT.

This clonotype occurred many times. This chain uses TRBV18 with TRBJ1-5; 8 bases line up with TRBD1. There are 14 residues in the CDR3. Germline V gives CDR1 KGHSH, CDR2 LQKENI. The V and J ends lost 3 bases and 7 bases, in that order; junction bases with no gene match: 5. CDR3 loop: CASSPGDRFQPQHF. Here the CDR3 DNA reads TGTGCCAGCTCACCCGGGGACAGGTTCCAGCCCCAGCATTTT.

There are many counts of this clonotype. This sequence joins TRBV24-1 and TRBJ2-5, with 8 nucleotides matching TRBD1. CDR3 length: 15 amino acids. Germline loops: CDR1 KGHDR, CDR2 SFDVKD. The trim removed 9 bases at V and 2 bases at J, leaving 10 bases unmatched. CDR3 loop: CATGTGQGQQETQYF. The CDR3 bases are TGTGCCACCGGGACCGGACAGGGACAACAAGAGACCCAGTACTTC.

In its sample, this clonotype was seen a few times. The genes are TRBV19 and TRBJ1-5; possible D gene TRBD1, 6 bases. The CDR3 has 15 amino acids. V lost 4 bases, J lost 0 bases, and 10 bases lay in between. Germline V gene lookup returns CDR1 LNHDA and CDR2 SQIVND (reference sequence). The CDR3 region is CASSKGQNSNQPQHF. CDR3 DNA: TGTGCCAGTAGTAAGGGACAAAATAGCAATCAGCCCCAGCATTTT.

This clonotype was recorded at least ten times. The chain combines TRBV14 with TRBJ2-5; D not certain. CDR1 is SGHDN, CDR2 FVKESK, per germline. Trimming took off 0 bases at V and 5 bases at J, with 7 bases between the two ends. The CDR3 has 13 residues. Written as DNA, the CDR3 is TGTGCCAGCAGCCAAGATCTAGGGGAGACCCAGTACTTC. This gives the protein CASSQDLGETQYF.

As to this clonotype: A read error is possible here, since a much larger clone lies one base away. The chain recombines TRBV2 with TRBJ1-2, with D possibly being TRBD1 (6 bases). Germline values: CDR1 SNHLY, CDR2 FYNNEI. The ends were cut back, 7 bases at V and 7 bases at J, with 16 bases in the middle. The CDR3 is 13 residues long. CDR3 loop: CASIPGIGGGYTF. CDR3 sequence (DNA): TGTGCCAGCATCCCCGGGATAGGGGGTGGCTACACCTTC.

The CDR3 region has the DNA TGTGCCAGCAGCCCTCGCGGCCGGGAGCGGGCCAAAAACATTCAGTACTTC. Protein: CASSPRGRERAKNIQYF. This chain uses TRBV7-2 with TRBJ2-4; D is perhaps TRBD2 (6 bases). Trimming removed 5 bases from V and 1 base from J, with 18 bases in between. The CDR3 has 17 residues. CDR1 and CDR2 from the germline V gene are SGHTA and FQGNSA. The whole variable domain, remainder taken from reference TRBV7-2 and TRBJ2-4, is GAGVSQSPSNKVTEKGKDVELRCDPISGHTALYWYRQSLGQGLEFLIYFQGNSAPDKSGLPSDRFSAERTGGSVSTLTIQRTQQEDSAVYLCASSPRGRERAKNIQYFGAGTRLSVL.

Turning to this clonotype: This may come from a read error, since a much larger clone is one base off. The chain has TRBV2 and TRBJ2-6, with 10 bases aligning to TRBD1. This CDR3 is 15 amino acids long. V gave up 8 bases and J gave up 0 bases; unmatched junction bases: 1. Germline CDR1 SNHLY, CDR2 FYNNEI. CDR3 amino acids: CASGQGDSGANVLTF. In DNA, the CDR3 is TGTGCCAGCGGACAGGGGGACTCTGGGGCCAACGTCCTGACTTTC.

This clonotype was counted at least ten times. V and J are TRBV29-1 and TRBJ1-4, with TRBD1 as a possible D gene (6 bases). V lost 6 bases and J lost 7, with 15 bases in between. This CDR3 is built from 13 residues. CDR1 and CDR2 (germline): SQVTM, ANQGSEA. CDR3 nucleotides: TGCAGCGTCCGCAGGGGAAGCAGTGAAAAACTGTTTTTT. It yields the protein CSVRRGSSEKLFF.

This clonotype was recorded a few times. The gene calls are TRBV27 and TRBJ2-1; D may be TRBD2 (5 bases). Deletions cut 5 bases from V and 0 bases from J, with 14 bases between. The CDR3 is 16 residues long. The germline CDR1 and CDR2 sequences are MNHEY and SMNVEV (reference sequence). CDR3 sequence reads: CASSPIARTSYNEQFF. Written as DNA, the CDR3 is TGTGCCAGCAGTCCTATAGCGAGAACCTCCTACAATGAGCAGTTCTTC.

The V gene is TRBV3-1, the J gene TRBJ2-5, with D perhaps given as TRBD1 or TRBD2 (6 bases each). Germline CDR1 reads LGHDT; CDR2 reads YNNKEL (reference sequence). Trimming shortened V by 4 bases and J by 7 bases, and 22 bases separated the two germline ends. This CDR3 contains 16 residues. The CDR3 sequence is CASSLGRDNRRMTQYF. The CDR3 nucleotides are TGTGCCAGCAGCCTCGGGCGGGACAATAGAAGAATGACCCAGTACTTC.

At least ten counts were recorded for this clonotype. This sequence joins TRBV7-8 and TRBJ2-5; TRBD2 matches 11 bases. Unmatched junction bases numbered 5, after V lost 3 bases and J lost 2 bases. This CDR3 has 16 amino acids. Germline V lookup: CDR1 SGHVS, CDR2 FQNEAQ. The CDR3 nucleotides read TGTGCCAGCAGCTTCTGGGGACTAGCGGATCAAGAGACCCAGTACTTC. Its protein product is CASSFWGLADQETQYF.

This clonotype showed up many times. V and J are TRBV14 and TRBJ2-3; maybe TRBD1 (6 bases). V was cut by 2 bases and J by 7 bases, with 16 bases left in between. This CDR3 has 15 amino acids. Per germline, CDR1 SGHDN and CDR2 FVKESK. The CDR3 DNA follows: TGTGCCAGCAGCCAACCAGGGACACTCAGGAATACGCAGTATTTT. It codes for CASSQPGTLRNTQYF.

This clonotype was seen at least ten times. This sequence joins TRBV15 and TRBJ2-3, with D hard to call. Germline V CDR1 and CDR2: LNHNV, YYDKDF (reference sequence). The ends were cut back, 3 bases at V and 6 bases at J, with 10 bases in the middle. The CDR3 totals 13 residues. Here the CDR3 reads CATSSGYPDTQYF. The CDR3 DNA reads as TGTGCCACCAGCAGCGGCTACCCTGATACGCAGTATTTT. Based on the CDR3 plus reference TRBV15 and TRBJ2-3, the full variable domain is DAMVIQNPRYQVTQFGKPVTLSCSQTLNHNVMYWYQQKSSQAPKLLFHYYDKDFNNEADTPDNFQSRRPNTSFCFLDIRSPGLGDTAMYLCATSSGYPDTQYFGPGTRLTVL.

This clonotype was found many times. J is TRBJ2-7 and V is TRBV20-1, with 8 bases matching TRBD2. There are 17 residues in the CDR3. The germline V gene has CDR1 DFQATT and CDR2 SNEGSKA (reference sequence). The junction had 12 bases not matched to a gene; V was cut back by 1 base and J by 1 base. CDR3 in amino acids: CSARGTSQITDSYEQYF. CDR3 sequence (DNA): TGCAGTGCTAGAGGGACTAGCCAGATTACGGATTCCTACGAGCAGTACTTC.

In its sample, this clonotype was seen a few times. The genes are TRBV5-5 and TRBJ2-6, with 7 bases matching TRBD1. Trimming at V came to 2 bases and at J to 4 bases, leaving 6 bases not matched to a gene. The germline gives CDR1 SGHKS, CDR2 YYEKEE (reference sequence). The CDR3 is 16 residues long. CDR3 amino acids: CASSLFKGAGANVLTF. The CDR3 DNA sequence: TGTGCCAGCAGCTTATTTAAGGGGGCCGGGGCCAACGTCCTGACTTTC. The complete variable domain, with remaining parts taken from reference TRBV5-5 and TRBJ2-6, reads DAGVTQSPTHLIKTRGQQVTLRCSPISGHKSVSWYQQVLGQGPQFIFQYYEKEERGRGNFPDRFSARQFPNYSSELNVNALLLGDSALYLCASSLFKGAGANVLTFGAGSRLTVL.

In its sample, this clonotype was seen many times. The rearrangement joins TRBV29-1 to TRBJ2-7; 10 bases are shared with TRBD2. Germline loops: CDR1 SQVTM, CDR2 ANQGSEA. V was pared by 7 bases and J by 7 bases, with 13 bases of the junction left unmatched. The CDR3 consists of 14 residues. The CDR3 loop reads CSALTSGLVGEQYF. In DNA form, the CDR3 reads TGCAGCGCCCTGACTAGCGGGCTAGTGGGTGAGCAGTACTTC.

This clonotype was seen repeatedly, ten times or more. The chain couples TRBV9 to TRBJ2-3, with 9 positions matching TRBD2. Germline CDR1 reads SGDLS; CDR2 reads YYNGEE. Losses at the gene ends were 3 bases for V and 4 bases for J; bases not matched to a gene: 6. CDR3 size: 15 residues. CDR3 nucleotides: TGTGCCAGCAGCGGAGGCGGGGGGGCAGCAGATACGCAGTATTTT. Its translation is CASSGGGGAADTQYF.

This clonotype has a count of ten or more. The V and J genes are TRBV15 and TRBJ1-5; the D is unclear. This CDR3 region has 14 residues. CDR1 and CDR2 from the germline V gene are LNHNV and YYDKDF (reference sequence). V was clipped by 5 bases and J by 2 bases, with 10 bases between them. Here the CDR3 reads CATSVGRGNQPQHF. In DNA, the CDR3 is TGTGCCACCAGCGTGGGTCGTGGCAATCAGCCCCAGCATTTT.

This clonotype was detected only a few times. This chain connects TRBV14 to TRBJ2-2; D may be TRBD2 (5 bases). Germline CDR1 is SGHDN and CDR2 is FVKESK. V was trimmed by 4 bases and J by 1 base, leaving 13 bases between them. CDR3 length: 16 amino acids. This CDR3 reads CASSPRGLLNTGELFF. In DNA form, the CDR3 reads TGTGCCAGCAGCCCAAGAGGGCTCCTGAACACCGGGGAGCTGTTTTTT.

The rearrangement joins TRBV25-1 to TRBJ1-4; D gene uncertain. This CDR3 contains 12 residues. With 3 bases removed from V and 8 bases from J, the gap between germline ends came to 7 bases. Germline V gene data show CDR1 as MGHDK and CDR2 as SYGVNS. This CDR3 is CASSDVLEKLFF. The CDR3 DNA reads as TGTGCCAGCAGTGATGTCCTGGAAAAACTGTTTTTT.

This clonotype has ten or more counts. The chain has TRBV7-2 and TRBJ2-3, with TRBD2 matching over 7 bases. Germline trimming cut 4 bases from V and 6 bases from J; bases unmatched to any gene: 1. The CDR3 extends over 12 amino acids. The germline gives CDR1 SGHTA, CDR2 FQGNSA. The CDR3 bases are TGTGCCAGCAGCTGGACTAGGGATACGCAGTATTTT. Protein sequence: CASSWTRDTQYF.

This clonotype was recorded many times. The rearrangement joins TRBV5-5 to TRBJ2-7; weak D call: TRBD1 (6 bases). The CDR3 is 16 amino acids. V was trimmed by 4 bases and J by 5 bases, leaving 22 bases between them. Per the germline V gene, CDR1 is SGHKS and CDR2 is YYEKEE (reference sequence). The CDR3 loop reads CASSSQNRGGGDEQYF. The CDR3 DNA follows: TGTGCCAGCAGCAGCCAAAACCGTGGGGGCGGTGACGAGCAGTACTTC. Supplemented by reference TRBV5-5 and TRBJ2-7, the full variable domain reads DAGVTQSPTHLIKTRGQQVTLRCSPISGHKSVSWYQQVLGQGPQFIFQYYEKEERGRGNFPDRFSARQFPNYSSELNVNALLLGDSALYLCASSSQNRGGGDEQYFGPGTRLTVT.